The T cell receptor beta chain under discussion was sequenced for a study of radiotherapy plus CTLA-4 blockade in lung cancer. Study overall: In approximately 17% of patients, objective responses were seen; 25% to 40% had disease control.

This table comes from immunoSEQ multiplex PCR, and its TCRdb copy is limited to in-frame clones, with some not included. Found here are roughly 42,000 clones, nearly 80% of them singletons; the top ten hold less than 25%. Participants had chemo-refractory metastatic non-small-cell lung cancer and were treated with focal radiation plus ipilimumab CTLA-4 blockade. The study, taken as a whole, reports: An expansion of tumor-derived TCR clones occurred in blood after radiotherapy plus ipilimumab.

Points on this clone: The antigen remains unidentified.

V lost 3 bases to trimming and J lost 5 bases, with 26 bases between them. The germline gives CDR1 LNHDA, CDR2 SQIVND (reference sequence). There are 18 residues in the CDR3. V and J are TRBV19 and TRBJ2-7; possible D gene TRBD2, 6 bases. The source material was peripheral blood, sampled from a patient treated with radiotherapy plus ipilimumab. This clonotype was sampled from a human donor with non-small cell lung cancer that progressed on radiotherapy plus ipilimumab. The CDR3 reads CASSIKYLGTGREHEQYF. The CDR3 coding sequence is TGTGCCAGTAGTATTAAGTATTTGGGGACTGGTCGGGAGCACGAGCAGTACTTC.